This is a list of T cell receptor beta chains from one sample in a study of spatial heterogeneity in lung cancer. Each CDR3 protein is one row after TCRdb ran MiXCR on the 5' RACE reads. The profile shows some 22,000 distinct CDR3 sequences, roughly 3% of them singletons. This material consisted of lung tumor tissue, taken at surgery. These receptors were collected from a male donor with early-stage non-small cell lung cancer. Each CDR3 is given with its conserved first and last residue. Each record gives: D gene, V gene, J gene, clone size, CDR3 DNA, CDR3 protein. D genes are given only for firm matches. Clone size is stated in some rows and not others, as once, few, many or a class when expanded.

TRBD1	TRBV5-1	TRBJ2-3	many	TGCGCCAGCACGGACAGGGGGAGGCCAGATACGCAGTATTTT	CASTDRGRPDTQYF
NA	TRBV6-2/TRBV6-3	TRBJ2-1	many	TGTGCCAGCAGTTACCCTCGATTGCGTCGGGTGGGCAATGAGCAGTTCTTC	CASSYPRLRRVGNEQFF
TRBD1	TRBV29-1	TRBJ1-5	many	TGCAGCGTTGAGACAGGGGGCGATCAGCCCCAGCATTTT	CSVETGGDQPQHF
NA	TRBV27	TRBJ1-2	many	TGTGCCAGCAGTCCAACAGAGCGCTATGGCTACACCTTC	CASSPTERYGYTF
NA	TRBV7-2	TRBJ2-1	medium-sized	TGTGCCAGCAGCTTAAGAATGACAGGGAGGAATGAGCAGTTCTTC	CASSLRMTGRNEQFF
NA	TRBV12-3/TRBV12-4	TRBJ1-2	many	TGTGCCAGCAGTTTAGACGGAAGATACACCTTC	CASSLDGRYTF
TRBD1	TRBV7-9	TRBJ1-2	many	TGTGCCAGCAGCCTCTACACGACAGGGGCCTATGGCTACACCTTC	CASSLYTTGAYGYTF
TRBD2	TRBV28	TRBJ2-1	many	TGTGCCAGCAGGACCCCTGGGGAGGGAAAGATCTTC	CASRTPGEGKIF
NA	TRBV20-1	TRBJ2-4	many	TGCAGTGCTATGACTAGAGCCAAAAACATTCAGTACTTC	CSAMTRAKNIQYF
NA	TRBV12-5	TRBJ2-1	many	TGTGCTAGTGGTTTGGTACTTAGCGGCTCCTACAATGAGCAGTTCTTC	CASGLVLSGSYNEQFF
TRBD2	TRBV6-5	TRBJ2-7	many	TGTGCCAGCAGTTCGAGACTAGCGGGATGGTACGAGCAGTACTTC	CASSSRLAGWYEQYF
TRBD2	TRBV29-1	TRBJ2-1	many	TGCAGCGTTGAAGTTAGCGGGAGTGTTTCCTACAATGAGCAGTTCTTC	CSVEVSGSVSYNEQFF
NA	TRBV7-2	TRBJ1-1	large	TGTGCCAGCAGCTCCCAGGGTTACACTGAAGCTTTCTTT	CASSSQGYTEAFF
NA	TRBV12-3/TRBV12-4	TRBJ1-3	many	TGTGCCAGCAGTTTTGGGACAAGTGGAAACACCATATATTTT	CASSFGTSGNTIYF
NA	TRBV3-1	TRBJ1-5	many	TGTGCCAGCAGCCAACGGGGGAAGAATCAGCCCCAGCATTTT	CASSQRGKNQPQHF
NA	TRBV7-2	TRBJ2-1	many	TGTGCCAGCAGCTTAGCGGATCGGGGTAGGGGGTTCTTC	CASSLADRGRGFF
NA	TRBV18	TRBJ1-5	many	TGTGCCAGCTCACCAACCGGGCCCAATCAGCCCCAGCATTTT	CASSPTGPNQPQHF
TRBD2	TRBV6-1	TRBJ2-1	many	TGTGCCAGCAGTTCCGGGACTAGCGGAACCAATGAGCAGTTCTTC	CASSSGTSGTNEQFF
NA	TRBV6-2/TRBV6-3	TRBJ2-5	many	TGTGCCAGCAGTTCAAGGACAGGACTAAAAGAGACCCAGTACTTC	CASSSRTGLKETQYF
TRBD1	TRBV7-6	TRBJ2-6	many	TGTGCCAGCAGCCAAGACAGGGTTGGGGCCAACGTCCTGACTTTC	CASSQDRVGANVLTF
NA	TRBV7-9	TRBJ1-1	many	TGTGCCAGCAGCACGACAGGGAACACTGAAGCTTTCTTT	CASSTTGNTEAFF
NA	TRBV29-1	TRBJ1-1	many	TGCAGCGTATACTCAGGGGCGGACACTGAAGCTTTCTTT	CSVYSGADTEAFF
NA	TRBV10-3	TRBJ2-7	many	TGTGCCATCAGCTCCCCCGGAGCGGCTGCCCTCTCCTACGAGCAGTACTTC	CAISSPGAAALSYEQYF
TRBD2	TRBV28	TRBJ2-1	many	TGTGCGCTAGCGGGAAACAATGAGCAGTTCTTC	CALAGNNEQFF
NA	TRBV7-2	TRBJ1-5	many	TGTGCCAGCAGCCCTACCTCAGGGGACAATCAGCCCCAGCATTTT	CASSPTSGDNQPQHF
TRBD1	TRBV10-3	TRBJ2-6	many	TGTGCCATCAAAGGAACCGGGACAGGGGGGCAATCTGGGGCCAACGTCCTGACTTTC	CAIKGTGTGGQSGANVLTF
NA	TRBV4-3	TRBJ2-7	many	TGCGCCAGCAGCCAAGGGACAGACTACGAGCAGTACTTC	CASSQGTDYEQYF
TRBD2	TRBV14	TRBJ2-1	many	TGTGCCAGCAGCCAAGTTAGCGGGAGTACTTACAATGAGCAGTTCTTC	CASSQVSGSTYNEQFF
NA	TRBV10-3	TRBJ2-6	NA	TGTGCCATCAGTGAGTCAGGCGACTCTGGGGCCAACGTCCTGACTTTC	CAISESGDSGANVLTF
NA	TRBV24-1	TRBJ1-2	many	TGTGCCACCAGTGATCAAGGTGCCCCTCTCGGCTATGGCTACACCTTC	CATSDQGAPLGYGYTF
NA	TRBV20-1	TRBJ2-7	many	TGCAGTGCTAGAGATTGTGCGAGACAACCGTGCGAGCAGTACTTC	CSARDCARQPCEQYF
TRBD1	TRBV14	TRBJ2-7	many	TGTGCCAGCAGCCAAGTCGCCGCAGGGGGTCACTACGAGCAGTACTTC	CASSQVAAGGHYEQYF
NA	TRBV28	TRBJ2-3	many	TGTGCCAGCAGGGGGACAAGTACAGATACGCAGTATTTT	CASRGTSTDTQYF
TRBD1	TRBV28	TRBJ2-5	many	TGTGCCAGCAGACCCAGGGGGAACCAAGAGACCCAGTACTTC	CASRPRGNQETQYF
NA	TRBV18	TRBJ1-5	many	TGTGCCAGCTCACCTGGCAGGGTCGGCAATCAGCCCCAGCATTTT	CASSPGRVGNQPQHF
TRBD2	TRBV24-1	TRBJ2-1	many	TGTGCCACCAGTGAGGCGACTAGCGGGGTCAATGAGCAGTTCTTC	CATSEATSGVNEQFF
NA	TRBV29-1	TRBJ1-2	many	TGCAGCGTGGACTGGGGGGCTCGTGGCTACACCTTC	CSVDWGARGYTF
TRBD2	TRBV20-1	TRBJ2-5	many	TGCAGTGCTCCTGGGGCTAGCGGGAGATCGGAAGGAGAGACCCAGTACTTC	CSAPGASGRSEGETQYF
NA	TRBV5-5	TRBJ2-2	many	TGTGCCAGCAGCTTGTTCGGCGGTGGAAACACCGGGGAGCTGTTTTTT	CASSLFGGGNTGELFF
NA	TRBV23-1	TRBJ2-7	many	TGCGCCAGCAGTCAATCGAGGAGGGGATGCAGCTCCTACGAGCAGTACTTC	CASSQSRRGCSSYEQYF
NA	TRBV3-1	TRBJ2-1	many	TGTGCCAGCAGCCAACTAGGCTCCTTCAATGAGCAGTTCTTC	CASSQLGSFNEQFF
TRBD2	TRBV6-2/TRBV6-3	TRBJ2-1	medium-sized	TGTGCCAGCAGTTCCTTCAGGACTAGCGTTTACAATGAGCAGTTCTTC	CASSSFRTSVYNEQFF
NA	TRBV5-1	TRBJ2-6	many	TGCGCCAGCGGGGTTGAGGCCAACGTCCTGACTTTC	CASGVEANVLTF